One T cell receptor beta chain is described in this entry. The clone's antigen remains unknown. No quality values exist for individual bases; no much larger clone is one base distant. This sample was taken from a study of T cells in Graves' hyperthyroidism and ophthalmopathy (dated by TCRdb to the late 2010s). Regarding the complete study: Peripheral blood samples were taken at initial diagnosis, before any treatment was given. To identify distinguishing TCR V-J signatures, a discovery cohort of around 100 patients was used, comprising 43 with Graves' ophthalmopathy and 57 with stable Graves' hyperthyroidism. Whether ophthalmopathy could be predicted prospectively was tested in an independent validation cohort made up of 18 hyperthyroidism patients plus 17 patients who later progressed to ophthalmopathy. The 75 to 100 discovery patients were randomly split 7:3 into training and test sets. Thyroid tissue and blood T-cell repertoires from six Graves' hyperthyroidism patients were also compared in the study. Once sampling was done, hyperthyroidism patients were given methimazole at a starting dose of 30 mg daily, whereas ophthalmopathy patients were given high-dose intravenous methylprednisolone. According to the paper, TCR Vbeta CDR3 sequencing was carried out on over 130 peripheral blood samples, which came from around 43 ophthalmopathy, 75 or so hyperthyroidism and approximately 17 progressor patients. Study-wide conclusions, independent of this receptor: Sample size was not statistically predetermined, and investigators were not blinded to group allocation. In validation, progression to ophthalmopathy was predicted by the model with 70% to 71% sensitivity and 72.22% specificity, a median of approximately 6.5 months before onset. Blood samples also contained most of the expanded thyroid clonotypes (frequency above 0.001), which suggests that blood repertoires may reflect thyroid immune responses. A model built on a 13 V-J signature distinguished ophthalmopathy from stable hyperthyroidism, reaching about 88% sensitivity and around 81% specificity in cross-validation and 80%/75% in testing.

A patient counted as having stable Graves' hyperthyroidism if no progression to ophthalmopathy occurred over 18 months of follow-up. The hyperthyroidism patients were between 18 and 65 years old and newly diagnosed, with a disease duration of less than 2 months. Any patient with an uncontrolled infection, another autoimmune disease, pregnancy or lactation was excluded. Clinical symptoms, serum thyroxine and TRAb, thyroid ultrasound, and orbital computed tomography formed the basis for the diagnoses. PBMCs were separated from approximately 10 ml of fresh peripheral blood using Ficoll-Paque density gradient centrifugation. Total RNA was extracted with Trizol reagent, and quality was checked on an Agilent 2100 Bioanalyzer. The germline V gene (reference sequence) provides CDR1 LNHDA and CDR2 SQIVND. V ends up 3 bases short and J 4 bases short, with an unmatched junction base count of 7. From the cysteine through the phenylalanine, the CDR3 covers 15 amino acids. Here the CDR3 DNA is all that survives: 45 bases in frame from base 1.

The TCR beta CDR3 regions were amplified from the RNA transcripts. The first round of RT-PCR for the TCR CDR3 was performed with the HTBI primer set and the Qiagen OneStep RT-PCR kit. Libraries were constructed in a second round of multiplex PCR, after which size selection and purification were carried out. The libraries were sequenced on an Illumina HiSeq2000 using paired-end 100 bp reads. Regarding the original processing steps: SOAPnuke was used to process the raw data, removing reads that contained adapters or uncalled bases, had a mean Phred below 15, or lacked an exact match to the constant primer or identifier. COPE v1.2.5 was used to merge the high-quality paired reads, and each unique nucleotide sequence was defined as a clonotype. MiTCR v1.1 was used to align clonotypes to the IMGT TRBV, TRBD and TRBJ reference segments. The analysis was restricted to V-J combinations with a frequency above 0.0001, which together covered about 99% of the repertoires. A TCS score was defined as the ratio between F50 (clonal expansion) and ExV (chaos), using BLOSUM62-based TCRdist between CDR3 peptides within each V-J. Welch's t-statistics and random forest reduced 500 to 550 V-J features to 13, which were used in a naive Bayes classifier (R e1071). TCRdb trimmed the raw reads at Q25, called clones with MiXCR and kept productive beta chains. Rows merge per CDR3 protein into single entries with the most common DNA and genes. These V and J calls rely on TCRdb rather than the paper's analysis. The table for this sample lists about 560,000 distinct CDR3 sequences; 16% of them were counted only once. The ten largest clones represent 15% to 20% of the sample.

Recombination connected TRBV19 to TRBJ1-2, and 8 junctional nucleotides match TRBD1. The material sequenced was blood. This TCR was recovered from a woman between 18 and 29 years old with Graves' hyperthyroidism. DNA sequence: TGTGCCAGTAGTATGGGACAGGCGCCCGGCTATGGCTACACCTTC. It translates to CASSMGQAPGYGYTF.